Presented here are 22 T cell receptor beta chains from one specimen sequenced in a study of early T cells in non-severe SARS-CoV-2 infection. MiXCR, run by TCRdb on the 5' RACE reads, gives a single entry per CDR3 protein. The repertoire holds some 33,000 distinct CDR3 sequences, around 5% seen once, with about a fifth in the top ten. Sample: whole blood. These TCRs come from an adult who was a healthcare worker with PCR-confirmed SARS-CoV-2 infection or an uninfected control (not recorded which).

This clonotype turned up a few times. The rearrangement joins TRBV27 to TRBJ1-5, with TRBD1 as a possible D gene (5 bases). CDR1 and CDR2 (germline): MNHEY, SMNVEV (reference sequence). The CDR3 is 17 amino acids. Trimming shortened V by 6 bases and J by 1 base, and 19 bases separated the two germline ends. CDR3 bases: TGTGCCAGCAGCGGGAAGGGGAGGGGCTACAGCAATCAGCCCCAGCATTTT. This gives the protein CASSGKGRGYSNQPQHF.

This chain joins TRBV24-1 and TRBJ2-7; TRBD1 matches at 7 bases. In germline, CDR1 is KGHDR, CDR2 SFDVKD. The CDR3 sequence is 16 residues long. V lost 5 bases and J lost 4; bases outside the gene matches: 13. For the CDR3, the DNA is TGTGCCACCAGTGGTGACAGGGTCGACGGACTTTACGAGCAGTACTTC. Translated: CATSGDRVDGLYEQYF.

This clonotype was found many times. The V call is TRBV7-3, the J call TRBJ2-7; TRBD2 might be the D (5 bases). V was trimmed by 5 bases and J by 7 bases, leaving 15 bases between them. Germline loops: CDR1 SGHTA, CDR2 FQGTGA. This CDR3 is built from 13 residues. CDR3 bases: TGTGCCAGCAGCGCTGCCAAGTCGGGGGAGCAGTACTTC. Its protein product is CASSAAKSGEQYF.

This clonotype turned up a few times. The rearrangement uses TRBV20-1 and TRBJ2-7; 10 bases agree with TRBD1. This CDR3 contains 13 residues. Looked up from germline, CDR1 is DFQATT and CDR2 is SNEGSKA (reference sequence). The V and J ends lost 7 bases and 2 bases, in that order; junction bases with no gene match: 5. The CDR3 loop is CSVEGQGAYEQYF. The CDR3 DNA is TGCAGTGTCGAAGGACAGGGGGCCTACGAGCAGTACTTC.

The table lists this clonotype with many counts. V usage is TRBV3-1 and J usage is TRBJ1-1; D ambiguous. CDR1 and CDR2 (germline): LGHDT, YNNKEL (reference sequence). This CDR3 comprises 12 residues. Trimming left V 4 bases short and J 1 base short, with 4 bases between. CDR3: CASSRKNTEAFF. The DNA for the CDR3 is TGTGCCAGCAGCCGGAAGAACACTGAAGCTTTCTTT.

This clonotype has only a few counts. The chain joins TRBV4-3 to TRBJ2-3, with a possible D match to TRBD2 (6 bases). The CDR3 loop spans 14 amino acids. CDR1 and CDR2 from the germline V gene are LGHNA and YSLEER. V lost 4 bases and J lost 6, with 14 bases in between. CDR3 nucleotides: TGCGCCAGCAGCCGCGAACTAGCATCCGATACGCAGTATTTT. Amino acid sequence: CASSRELASDTQYF.

There are many counts of this clonotype. The chain carries TRBV18 and TRBJ1-2; 7 nucleotides align to TRBD1. This CDR3 comprises 14 residues. The V gene's germline CDR1 is KGHSH and CDR2 LQKENI. The V gene end was trimmed by 3 bases and the J gene end by 5 bases; junction bases not matched to a gene: 6. The CDR3 is CASSPGDSNYGYTF. The CDR3 region has the DNA TGTGCCAGCTCACCGGGGGACAGTAATTATGGCTACACCTTC.

This clonotype was picked up many times. The chain has TRBV30 and TRBJ2-1; maybe TRBD1 (6 bases). CDR1 and CDR2 from the germline V gene are GTSNPN and SVGIG (reference sequence). The germline V and J ends were trimmed by 2 bases and 9 bases, with 11 bases remaining between them. The CDR3 is 12 amino acids. The CDR3 nucleotides read TGTGCCTGGAGTCGCCAGGGGAGTGAGCAGTTCTTC. Its translation is CAWSRQGSEQFF.

This clonotype was counted at least ten times. The rearrangement joins TRBV9 to TRBJ2-2; 15 bases are shared with TRBD2. CDR3 length equals 15 residues. Germline V lookup: CDR1 SGDLS, CDR2 YYNGEE. V was clipped by 5 bases and J by 6 bases; unmatched bases: 2. The CDR3 protein is CASSRTSGRAGELFF. The CDR3 DNA is TGTGCCAGCAGTCGGACTAGCGGGAGGGCCGGGGAGCTGTTTTTT.

This clonotype was counted ten times or more. CDR3 protein: CASSPSVDSPLHF. The CDR3 bases are TGTGCCAGCTCACCATCAGTTGATTCACCCCTCCACTTT. The chain recombines TRBV18 with TRBJ1-6; D gene ambiguous. Germline CDR1 reads KGHSH; CDR2 reads LQKENI. The CDR3 runs to 13 residues. V dropped 2 bases and J dropped 8 bases, with 7 bases sitting between them.

This clonotype was detected many times. J is TRBJ2-1 and V is TRBV20-1; D call uncertain. Germline CDR1 reads DFQATT; CDR2 reads SNEGSKA (reference sequence). This CDR3 spans 16 amino acids. The V end lost 0 bases, the J end lost 8 bases, and 20 bases lay between the germline ends. The CDR3 region is CSARDSHFGIIDEQFF. The CDR3 bases are TGCAGTGCTAGAGATAGTCATTTTGGTATAATCGATGAGCAGTTCTTC.

The chain combines TRBV5-1 with TRBJ2-5, with 7 nucleotides matching TRBD1. There are 16 residues in the CDR3. V lost 0 bases to trimming and J lost 1 base; unmatched junction nucleotides: 6. The germline V gene has CDR1 SGHRS and CDR2 YFSETQ. The CDR3 DNA reads TGCGCCAGCAGCTTGGTAGGGGGCTCCCGCCAAGAGACCCAGTACTTC. Its protein product is CASSLVGGSRQETQYF. Full variable domain (missing parts from reference TRBV5-1 and TRBJ2-5): KAGVTQTPRYLIKTRGQQVTLSCSPISGHRSVSWYQQTPGQGLQFLFEYFSETQRNKGNFPGRFSGRQFSNSRSEMNVSTLELGDSALYLCASSLVGGSRQETQYFGPGTRLLVL.

This clonotype has ten or more counts. J is TRBJ2-7 and V is TRBV6-1; TRBD1 agrees at 8 bases. Losses at the gene ends were 1 base for V and 7 bases for J; bases not matched to a gene: 3. The CDR3 length is 13 residues. CDR1 and CDR2 (germline): MNHNS, SASEGT. In DNA form, the CDR3 reads TGTGCCAGCAGTGAAGGTAGACAGGGGGAGCAGTACTTC. It codes for CASSEGRQGEQYF.

This clonotype was seen ten or more times. The V gene is TRBV27, the J gene TRBJ1-4, with D perhaps TRBD1 (6 bases). CDR3 size: 14 residues. Looked up from germline, CDR1 is MNHEY and CDR2 is SMNVEV (reference sequence). V was clipped by 3 bases and J by 8 bases, with 13 bases between them. CDR3 protein: CASSLGGPREKLFF. In DNA, the CDR3 is TGTGCCAGCAGTTTGGGGGGGCCACGAGAAAAACTGTTTTTT.

This clonotype was seen at least ten times. The rearrangement joins TRBV18 to TRBJ1-1, with D uncertain. Germline CDR1 is KGHSH and CDR2 is LQKENI. CDR3 size: 13 residues. The V end lost 5 bases, the J end lost 3 bases, and 10 bases lay between the germline ends. The CDR3 DNA reads TGTGCCAGCTCAAGTATCCGAGACACTGAAGCTTTCTTT. Translating it yields CASSSIRDTEAFF.

This clonotype occurred many times. The chain couples TRBV3-1 to TRBJ2-7; 7 bases align to TRBD2. The germline gives CDR1 LGHDT, CDR2 YNNKEL (reference sequence). V shed 0 bases and J 0 bases; nucleotides not matched to a gene: 5. The CDR3 length is 16 residues. The CDR3 bases are TGTGCCAGCAGCCAAGAAATCGGACTAGACTCCTACGAGCAGTACTTC. It translates to CASSQEIGLDSYEQYF.

This clonotype was recorded at least ten times. This chain connects TRBV28 to TRBJ1-1; D is undetermined. The germline gives CDR1 MDHEN, CDR2 SYDVKM. This CDR3 comprises 11 residues. The germline V and J ends were trimmed by 3 bases and 4 bases, with 3 bases remaining between them. The CDR3 is CASSFFTEAFF. In DNA form, the CDR3 reads TGTGCCAGCAGTTTTTTCACTGAAGCTTTCTTT.

This clonotype was seen ten or more times. V and J are TRBV6-2 or TRBV6-3 and TRBJ2-7; 7 positions agree with TRBD2. CDR3 length equals 13 residues. The junction had 8 bases not matched to a gene; V was cut back by 5 bases and J by 7 bases. CDR1 is MNHEY and CDR2 is SVGEGT in the germline V gene. The CDR3 reads CASSLGRGLEQYF. In nucleotides, the CDR3 is TGTGCCAGCAGTCTCGGACGGGGACTAGAGCAGTACTTC.

This clonotype was seen ten or more times. The CDR3 coding sequence is TGTGCCAGCAGTGCTAGCGGGGGCCATTTGCAGCAGTACTTC. Encoded protein: CASSASGGHLQQYF. The chain combines TRBV12-3 or TRBV12-4 with TRBJ2-7; the match to TRBD2 covers 10 bases. Trimming at V came to 5 bases and at J to 8 bases, leaving 9 bases not matched to a gene. This CDR3 spans 14 amino acids.

This clonotype has a count of ten or more. This chain links TRBV6-5 with TRBJ2-2; D gene uncertain. The CDR3 has 13 residues. Germline values: CDR1 MNHEY, CDR2 SVGAGI. Trimming left V 0 bases short and J 4 bases short, with 3 bases between. CDR3 region: CASSYSSTGELFF. The CDR3, as DNA: TGTGCCAGCAGTTACTCGAGCACCGGGGAGCTGTTTTTT.

This clonotype was observed many times. The chain uses TRBV7-9 and TRBJ1-2, with 11 nucleotides matching TRBD1. Germline CDR1 is SEHNR and CDR2 is FQNEAQ (reference sequence). The CDR3 loop spans 15 amino acids. J lost 4 bases, V lost 0 bases, and 1 base had no gene match. CDR3 region: CASSLAGTGGYGYTF. The CDR3 DNA reads as TGTGCCAGCAGCTTAGCGGGGACAGGGGGCTATGGCTACACCTTC.

This chain links TRBV7-2 with TRBJ2-7, with a weak D call TRBD2 (6 bases). Deletions cut 8 bases from V and 2 bases from J, with 16 bases between. Germline CDR1 SGHTA, CDR2 FQGNSA. This CDR3 is 14 amino acids long. The CDR3 loop reads CASEKGSGPYEQYF. The CDR3 coding sequence is TGTGCCAGCGAAAAGGGTAGCGGACCCTACGAGCAGTACTTC. Variable domain in full (rest from reference TRBV7-2 and TRBJ2-7): GAGVSQSPSNKVTEKGKDVELRCDPISGHTALYWYRQSLGQGLEFLIYFQGNSAPDKSGLPSDRFSAERTGGSVSTLTIQRTQQEDSAVYLCASEKGSGPYEQYFGPGTRLTVT.